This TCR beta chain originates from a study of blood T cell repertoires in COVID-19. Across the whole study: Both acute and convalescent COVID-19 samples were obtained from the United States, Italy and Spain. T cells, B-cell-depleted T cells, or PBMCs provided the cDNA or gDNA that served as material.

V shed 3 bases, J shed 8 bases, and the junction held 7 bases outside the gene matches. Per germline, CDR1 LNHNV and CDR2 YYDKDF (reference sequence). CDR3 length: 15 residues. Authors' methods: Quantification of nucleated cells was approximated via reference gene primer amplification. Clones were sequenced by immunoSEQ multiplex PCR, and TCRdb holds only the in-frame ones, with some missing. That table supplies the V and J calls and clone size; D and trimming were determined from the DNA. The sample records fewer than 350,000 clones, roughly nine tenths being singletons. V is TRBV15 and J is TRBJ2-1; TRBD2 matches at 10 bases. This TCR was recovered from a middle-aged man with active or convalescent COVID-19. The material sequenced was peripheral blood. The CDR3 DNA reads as TGTGCCACCAGCAGTGGACTAGCGGCGGATGATGAGCAGTTCTTC. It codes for CATSSGLAADDEQFF.